Below are 10 T cell receptor beta chains sequenced from a single sample in a study of blood T cell repertoires in COVID-19. Assay: immunoSEQ multiplex PCR; the TCRdb copy retains only in-frame clones and omits some. The sample lists 120,000 to 150,000 clones, around nine tenths seen once, with approximately 1.4% in the top ten. The sequenced sample consisted of peripheral blood. These receptors all come from a woman aged 55-69 years with acute or convalescent COVID-19.

The V gene is TRBV19, the J gene TRBJ1-2; 8 bases line up with TRBD1. The CDR3 runs 14 residues. The J segment lost 5 bases and the V segment lost 2 bases, leaving 4 bases of the junction unmatched. CDR1 and CDR2 (germline): LNHDA, SQIVND (reference sequence). The CDR3 is CASSISGGAYGYTF. CDR3 in DNA: TGTGCCAGTAGTATATCAGGGGGCGCATATGGCTACACCTTC.

V gene TRBV30 combines with J gene TRBJ1-1; D not certain. The CDR3 extends over 11 amino acids. Trimming left V 3 bases short and J 7 bases short, with 9 bases between. Germline CDR1 is GTSNPN and CDR2 is SVGIG (reference sequence). The CDR3 is CAWRATIEAFF. For the CDR3, the DNA is TGTGCCTGGAGAGCCACCATTGAAGCTTTCTTT.

The rearrangement uses TRBV6-2 or TRBV6-3 and TRBJ1-2; D gene unclear. Trimming removed 0 bases at V and 4 bases at J, with 18 bases between. Per the germline V gene, CDR1 is MNHEY and CDR2 is SVGEGT. The CDR3 has 17 amino acids. For the CDR3, the DNA is TGTGCCAGCAGTTACTCGTCCCTCGTCGAGTTTTTCTATGGCTACACCTTC. It is translated as CASSYSSLVEFFYGYTF.

The chain joins TRBV2 to TRBJ1-3; D remains unclear. Germline CDR1 SNHLY, CDR2 FYNNEI. The germline V and J ends were trimmed by 1 base and 0 bases, with 7 bases remaining between them. CDR3 size: 15 residues. CDR3 amino acids: CASSEGGYSGNTIYF. DNA for the CDR3: TGTGCCAGCAGTGAAGGCGGCTACTCTGGAAACACCATATATTTT. Looking up the rest from reference TRBV2 and TRBJ1-3 gives the full variable domain: EPEVTQTPSHQVTQMGQEVILRCVPISNHLYFYWYRQILGQKVEFLVSFYNNEISEKSEIFDDQFSVERPDGSNFTLKIRSTKLEDSAMYFCASSEGGYSGNTIYFGEGSWLTVV.

DNA for the CDR3: TGTGCCAGCAGCTTAGCGGGACAACTTGAAGCTTTCTTT. It specifies CASSLAGQLEAFF. The V gene is TRBV7-9, the J gene TRBJ1-1, with D perhaps TRBD1 (6 bases). The germline V and J ends were trimmed by 0 bases and 7 bases, with 9 bases remaining between them. CDR3 length: 13 amino acids. Germline V lookup: CDR1 SEHNR, CDR2 FQNEAQ (reference sequence).

J is TRBJ2-1 and V is TRBV4-1; 7 nucleotides match TRBD2. Germline V gene lookup returns CDR1 MGHRA and CDR2 YSYEKL. The V segment lost 7 bases and the J segment 8 bases; nucleotides outside the gene matches: 11. The CDR3 runs to 14 residues. CDR3: CASTYPERGDEQFF. CDR3 DNA sequence: TGCGCCAGCACCTACCCCGAACGGGGGGATGAGCAGTTCTTC.

The chain employs TRBV29-1 and TRBJ1-1; possible D gene TRBD1, 6 bases. Germline values: CDR1 SQVTM, CDR2 ANQGSEA. With 2 bases removed from V and 1 base from J, the gap between germline ends came to 8 bases. This CDR3 spans 13 amino acids. For the CDR3, the DNA is TGCAGCGTTGAAAGGGGGGGGAACACTGAAGCTTTCTTT. Protein sequence: CSVERGGNTEAFF.

The chain links TRBV2 to TRBJ2-3; D gene ambiguous. The CDR3 runs 13 residues. Trimming removed 6 bases from V and 0 bases from J, with 7 bases in between. Per germline, CDR1 SNHLY and CDR2 FYNNEI. The CDR3 DNA sequence: TGTGCCAGCAGATCGAGTAGCACAGATACGCAGTATTTT. Amino acids: CASRSSSTDTQYF.

The rearrangement joins TRBV9 to TRBJ1-5, with D unresolved. The length of the CDR3 is 13 residues. With 7 bases removed from V and 0 bases from J, the gap between germline ends came to 8 bases. Germline V gene data show CDR1 as SGDLS and CDR2 as YYNGEE. CDR3: CASGRDSNQPQHF. The CDR3, as DNA: TGTGCCAGCGGGCGGGATAGCAATCAGCCCCAGCATTTT.

The rearrangement joins TRBV5-6 to TRBJ1-5; 9 bases line up with TRBD1. V shed 1 base and J 2 bases; nucleotides not matched to a gene: 7. The CDR3 has 17 amino acids. Per the germline V gene, CDR1 is SGHDT and CDR2 is YYEEEE. The CDR3 DNA reads TGTGCCAGCAGCTTGTCGGGACAGGGCAGGGGCAATCAGCCCCAGCATTTT. It translates to CASSLSGQGRGNQPQHF.